This TCR beta chain was identified in a study of metastatic and nonmetastatic thyroid tumors. The study's findings and limits: Across blood and tumor, TCR beta diversity in malignant thyroid tumors was reportedly significantly higher than in benign nodules.

Thyroid surgery took place with no prior treatment in any patient. TCRdb re-called the PCR reads with MiXCR. The table has roughly 18,000 clones, approximately 32% seen once. Notes on this clone: Its antigen remains unidentified.

This TCR derives from a female donor with papillary thyroid cancer or a benign thyroid nodule (not recorded which). Some clones in this sample may be carry-over from other donors' samples. The sequenced sample consisted of adjacent normal tissue.

The CDR3: CASSPHREEQETQYF. CDR3 nucleotide sequence: TGTGCCAGCAGTCCCCACAGGGAAGAACAAGAGACCCAGTACTTC. This chain connects TRBV28 to TRBJ2-5, with a possible D match to TRBD1 (6 bases). Germline assignment: CDR1 MDHEN and CDR2 SYDVKM. The CDR3 loop spans 15 amino acids. V was pared by 5 bases and J by 2 bases, with 15 bases between.